Below, 22 T cell receptor beta chains from the same sample are listed, as sequenced in a study of early T cells in non-severe SARS-CoV-2 infection. TCRdb used MiXCR to reprocess the 5' RACE reads, holding one entry per CDR3 protein. The sample includes some 66,000 distinct CDR3 sequences, 9.1% of them seen just once. The specimen sequenced was whole blood. These receptors came from an adult who was a healthcare worker with PCR-confirmed SARS-CoV-2 infection or an uninfected control (not recorded which).

This clonotype has at least ten counts. The V and J genes are TRBV6-1 and TRBJ2-2, with 10 bases that match TRBD1. Germline V gene sequence: CDR1 MNHNS, CDR2 SASEGT. CDR3 size: 14 residues. The ends lost 7 bases at V and 4 bases at J; junction bases unmatched: 3. Here the CDR3 reads CASNRDRGTGELFF. CDR3 DNA sequence: TGTGCCAGCAACCGGGACAGGGGCACCGGGGAGCTGTTTTTT.

This clonotype has ten or more counts. The chain is built from TRBV9 and TRBJ1-1; TRBD1 matches at 7 bases. There are 13 residues in the CDR3. Trimming took 3 bases from V and 1 from J; bases not matched to a gene: 0. Looked up from germline, CDR1 is SGDLS and CDR2 is YYNGEE. CDR3 in amino acids: CASSGQGNTEAFF. CDR3 DNA sequence: TGTGCCAGCAGCGGACAGGGGAACACTGAAGCTTTCTTT.

The CDR3 DNA sequence: TGCAGTGCTAGAGACCCTTTCACAGATACGCAGTATTTT. Residues: CSARDPFTDTQYF. V usage is TRBV20-1 and J usage is TRBJ2-3; D not certain. The V end was cut by 0 bases, the J end by 2 bases, with 6 bases between. Germline V CDR1 and CDR2: DFQATT, SNEGSKA (reference sequence). CDR3 size: 13 residues.

This clonotype was recorded at least ten times. J is TRBJ2-7 and V is TRBV7-2; 16 positions match TRBD2. Germline CDR1 is SGHTA and CDR2 is FQGNSA. The CDR3 covers 15 residues. The junction had 5 bases not matched to a gene; V was cut back by 3 bases and J by 9 bases. Here the CDR3 reads CASSFPGLAGGRQYF. The CDR3 bases are TGTGCCAGCAGCTTCCCGGGACTAGCGGGAGGGCGGCAGTACTTC. Supplemented by reference TRBV7-2 and TRBJ2-7, the full variable domain reads GAGVSQSPSNKVTEKGKDVELRCDPISGHTALYWYRQSLGQGLEFLIYFQGNSAPDKSGLPSDRFSAERTGGSVSTLTIQRTQQEDSAVYLCASSFPGLAGGRQYFGPGTRLTVT.

This clonotype was detected a few times. The chain is built from TRBV20-1 and TRBJ1-2, with D hard to call. The CDR3 sequence is 13 residues long. V lost 7 bases and J lost 3, with 15 bases in between. Germline values: CDR1 DFQATT, CDR2 SNEGSKA (reference sequence). The CDR3, as DNA: TGCAGTGGAAGGCTTGGATTTGACTATGGCTACACCTTC. Translated, it gives CSGRLGFDYGYTF.

This clonotype came up many times. V usage is TRBV2 and J usage is TRBJ2-7; D is ambiguous. Trimming removed 11 bases from V and 0 bases from J, with 14 bases in between. This CDR3 contains 13 residues. Germline-derived CDR1 and CDR2 are SNHLY and FYNNEI. DNA for the CDR3: TGTGCCGGTTGTGGAGCCATCTCCTACGAGCAGTACTTC. As protein: CAGCGAISYEQYF.

A few counts support this clonotype. The chain combines TRBV20-1 with TRBJ2-7; possibly TRBD2 for D (7 bases). Looked up from germline, CDR1 is DFQATT and CDR2 is SNEGSKA (reference sequence). Trimming took 3 bases from V and 2 from J, leaving 11 bases between them. The CDR3 is 13 residues long. The CDR3 protein is CSASRGGAYEQYF. The DNA of the CDR3 is TGCAGTGCTAGTCGAGGGGGGGCCTACGAGCAGTACTTC.

This clonotype was detected ten times or more. The V and J genes are TRBV7-3 and TRBJ1-1; tentatively, D is TRBD1 (5 bases). V was trimmed by 8 bases and J by 1 base, leaving 11 bases between them. CDR1 is SGHTA, CDR2 FQGTGA, per germline. CDR3 length: 13 amino acids. The DNA for the CDR3 is TGTGCCAGCTCATCAGGGACGAACACTGAAGCTTTCTTT. Protein: CASSSGTNTEAFF.

In its sample, this clonotype was seen a few times. This sequence joins TRBV12-3 or TRBV12-4 and TRBJ2-6, with TRBD2 matching over 8 bases. The length of the CDR3 is 17 residues. After removal of 8 bases from V and 2 bases from J, the junction contained 11 bases not matched to a gene. As DNA, the CDR3 is TGTGCCAGCCGCCTTGAAGTAGCGGGACCTGGGGCCAACGTCCTGACTTTC. It translates to CASRLEVAGPGANVLTF.

The rearrangement joins TRBV7-9 to TRBJ1-2; D remains ambiguous. CDR1 and CDR2 (germline): SEHNR, FQNEAQ (reference sequence). V was shortened by 2 bases and J by 4 bases, with 14 bases between the two germline ends. The CDR3 extends over 15 amino acids. CDR3 DNA: TGTGCCAGCAGCTTACCTGGCGCGGGAAGCTATGGCTACACCTTC. Protein sequence: CASSLPGAGSYGYTF.

This clonotype appeared many times. The chain uses TRBV12-3 or TRBV12-4 and TRBJ2-7; D is possibly TRBD2 (5 bases). Trimming removed 5 bases from V and 5 bases from J, with 10 bases in between. The CDR3 spans 12 residues. The CDR3 reads CASSPDSHEQYF. As DNA, the CDR3 is TGTGCCAGCAGTCCGGACTCTCACGAGCAGTACTTC.

At least ten counts were recorded for this clonotype. V is TRBV4-1 and J is TRBJ1-6, with 7 positions matching TRBD1. Germline V lookup: CDR1 MGHRA, CDR2 YSYEKL. The V and J ends lost 5 bases and 4 bases, in that order; junction bases with no gene match: 5. The CDR3 spans 15 residues. In nucleotides, the CDR3 is TGCGCCAGCAGCAAAGGGGACAGATATAATTCACCCCTCCACTTT. Its translation: CASSKGDRYNSPLHF.

At least ten counts were recorded for this clonotype. The chain combines TRBV7-8 with TRBJ2-2, with TRBD2 as a possible D gene (5 bases). This CDR3 is built from 14 residues. The V gene's germline CDR1 is SGHVS and CDR2 FQNEAQ. The V end lost 3 bases, the J end lost 4 bases, and 9 bases lay between the germline ends. The CDR3 sequence: CASSLAGGTGELFF. In DNA, the CDR3 is TGTGCCAGCAGCTTGGCAGGAGGCACCGGGGAGCTGTTTTTT.

This clonotype was counted a few times. The chain has TRBV6-2 or TRBV6-3 and TRBJ2-7, with D maybe TRBD1 (6 bases). There are 14 residues in the CDR3. The germline gives CDR1 MNHEY, CDR2 SVGEGT. The germline V and J ends were trimmed by 5 bases and 3 bases, with 14 bases remaining between them. Here the CDR3 DNA reads TGTGCCAGCAGTGACCCGGGACAAAGCTACGAGCAGTACTTC. Amino acid sequence: CASSDPGQSYEQYF.

This sequence joins TRBV29-1 and TRBJ2-5; either TRBD1 or TRBD2 may fit D (7 bases each). CDR1 is SQVTM and CDR2 is ANQGSEA in the germline V gene. The CDR3 is 14 residues long. V lost 4 bases, J lost 5 bases, and 17 bases lay in between. This CDR3 is CSVGQGGGVETQYF. The CDR3, as DNA: TGCAGCGTTGGACAGGGAGGGGGTGTTGAGACCCAGTACTTC. The variable domain in full, with the rest retrieved from reference TRBV29-1 and TRBJ2-5, is SAVISQKPSRDICQRGTSLTIQCQVDSQVTMMFWYRQQPGQSLTLIATANQGSEATYESGFVIDKFPISRPNLTFSTLTVSNMSPEDSSIYLCSVGQGGGVETQYFGPGTRLLVL.

The chain links TRBV7-6 to TRBJ2-5, with TRBD2 as a possible D gene (5 bases). With 1 base removed from V and 5 bases from J, the gap between germline ends came to 8 bases. Looked up from germline, CDR1 is SGHVS and CDR2 is FNYEAQ. The CDR3 sequence is 13 residues long. CDR3 loop: CASSLETGETQYF. Here the CDR3 DNA reads TGTGCCAGCAGCTTAGAGACGGGGGAGACCCAGTACTTC.

This clonotype occurred many times. The chain combines TRBV5-1 with TRBJ2-2; a possible D gene is TRBD2 (5 bases). The length of the CDR3 is 14 residues. CDR1 is SGHRS, CDR2 YFSETQ, per germline. Trimming left V 4 bases short and J 3 bases short, with 10 bases between. CDR3 residues: CASSLDGDTGELFF. Here the CDR3 DNA reads TGCGCCAGCAGCCTTGACGGGGACACCGGGGAGCTGTTTTTT.

This chain joins TRBV3-1 and TRBJ2-7; D might be TRBD2 (6 bases). The CDR3 runs to 16 residues. V was clipped by 1 base and J by 2 bases, with 15 bases between them. CDR1 is LGHDT and CDR2 is YNNKEL in the germline V gene (reference sequence). The CDR3: CASSQALAGWPYEQYF. The DNA for the CDR3 is TGTGCCAGCAGCCAAGCTCTGGCGGGGTGGCCCTACGAGCAGTACTTC.

The V and J genes are TRBV30 and TRBJ2-7; TRBD1 agrees at 10 bases. CDR3 length: 14 residues. From germline, CDR1 is GTSNPN and CDR2 SVGIG (reference sequence). Trimming took 4 bases from V and 2 from J; bases not matched to a gene: 5. This CDR3 is CAWNTGTGAYEQYF. The CDR3 DNA follows: TGTGCCTGGAATACCGGGACAGGGGCCTACGAGCAGTACTTC.

J is TRBJ2-6 and V is TRBV5-4; no clear D. Deletions cut 3 bases from V and 3 bases from J, with 13 bases between. Germline V gene lookup returns CDR1 SGHNT and CDR2 YYREEE (reference sequence). This CDR3 has 16 residues. CDR3 loop: CASSWALARGANVLTF. The CDR3, as DNA: TGTGCCAGCAGCTGGGCCCTGGCTCGTGGGGCCAACGTCCTGACTTTC. The entire variable domain, with the rest obtained from reference TRBV5-4 and TRBJ2-6, is as follows: ETGVTQSPTHLIKTRGQQVTLRCSSQSGHNTVSWYQQALGQGPQFIFQYYREEENGRGNFPPRFSGLQFPNYSSELNVNALELDDSALYLCASSWALARGANVLTFGAGSRLTVL.

In its sample, this clonotype was seen many times. The rearrangement links TRBV3-1 to TRBJ1-1, with TRBD1 as a possible D gene (5 bases). The germline V gene encodes CDR1 LGHDT and CDR2 YNNKEL (reference sequence). Between the trimmed V and J ends, which lost 11 bases and 5 bases, there was a span of 15 bases. The CDR3 sequence is 12 residues long. CDR3 region: CAPGDLGTEAFF. CDR3 in DNA: TGTGCCCCTGGGGACCTAGGTACTGAAGCTTTCTTT. The complete variable domain, with remaining parts taken from reference TRBV3-1 and TRBJ1-1, reads DTAVSQTPKYLVTQMGNDKSIKCEQNLGHDTMYWYKQDSKKFLKIMFSYNNKELIINETVPNRFSPKSPDKAHLNLHINSLELGDSAVYFCAPGDLGTEAFFGQGTRLTVV.

The chain joins TRBV12-3 or TRBV12-4 to TRBJ2-1, with 14 positions matching TRBD2. The V gene end was trimmed by 5 bases and the J gene end by 3 bases; junction bases not matched to a gene: 6. The CDR3 is made up of 17 amino acids. For the CDR3, the DNA is TGTGCCAGCAGTGAAGGGACTAGCGGGAGTTTCTACAATGAGCAGTTCTTC. Amino acid sequence: CASSEGTSGSFYNEQFF.